Presented here are 10 T cell receptor beta chains from one specimen sequenced in a study of Graves' ophthalmopathy and Graves' hyperthyroidism. The study amplified TCR beta CDR3 regions using RNA transcripts. HTBI-primed first-round RT-PCR preceded second-round multiplex PCR. TCRdb analysed the multiplex PCR reads with MiXCR anew, one entry per CDR3 protein. The sample lists around 400,000 distinct CDR3 sequences; around 20% were seen once. Sequenced material: peripheral blood. Receptors originate from a woman younger than 30 with Graves' ophthalmopathy.

This chain uses TRBV6-5 with TRBJ1-2; the D is unclear. V dropped 6 bases and J dropped 8 bases, with 10 bases sitting between them. The germline V gene has CDR1 MNHEY and CDR2 SVGAGI. This CDR3 has 11 residues. CDR3 residues: CASSYQEGYTF. The CDR3 DNA is TGTGCCAGCAGCTACCAGGAGGGCTACACCTTC.

This clonotype was counted ten times or more. The rearrangement uses TRBV20-1 and TRBJ1-5, with TRBD1 matching over 10 bases. V lost 4 bases and J lost 3; bases outside the gene matches: 6. CDR3 size: 15 residues. The germline CDR1 and CDR2 sequences are DFQATT and SNEGSKA (reference sequence). In nucleotides, the CDR3 is TGCAGTGCTATGGACAGGGGGGAATCCAATCAGCCCCAGCATTTT. Translating gives CSAMDRGESNQPQHF.

The gene calls are TRBV5-1 and TRBJ1-3; D gene ambiguous. V lost 9 bases, J lost 5 bases, and 18 bases lay in between. Germline V gene sequence: CDR1 SGHRS, CDR2 YFSETQ. The CDR3 is made up of 14 amino acids. As DNA, the CDR3 is TGCGCCACCGCCCTATCTGAGACAAGAAACACCATATATTTT. Protein product: CATALSETRNTIYF.

The table lists this clonotype with many counts. The gene calls are TRBV6-5 and TRBJ2-7, with D tentatively TRBD2 (6 bases). CDR1 is MNHEY, CDR2 SVGAGI, per germline. The V and J ends lost 2 bases and 5 bases respectively, with 16 bases between them. The CDR3 totals 15 residues. CDR3 bases: TGTGCCAGCAGTTACAGGAGGGGCGGGTCCCACGAGCAGTACTTC. Its protein is CASSYRRGGSHEQYF.

This clonotype has a count of ten or more. This chain joins TRBV5-5 and TRBJ2-7; D possibly uses TRBD1 or TRBD2 (5 bases each). Per germline, CDR1 SGHKS and CDR2 YYEKEE (reference sequence). Trimming cost V 0 bases and J 4 bases, with 14 bases left between them. CDR3 size: 15 residues. The chain's CDR3 is CASSLEFHRRYEQYF. DNA for the CDR3: TGTGCCAGCAGCTTGGAATTCCACAGGAGGTACGAGCAGTACTTC.

The chain is built from TRBV7-2 and TRBJ1-1; D call uncertain. Germline-derived CDR1 and CDR2 are SGHTA and FQGNSA. This CDR3 is 14 amino acids long. The V gene lost 1 base and the J gene lost 3 bases, with 9 bases spanning the gap. The CDR3 DNA reads TGTGCCAGCAGCTTAGTCTACAGTCACACTGAAGCTTTCTTT. This encodes CASSLVYSHTEAFF.

CDR3 sequence reads: CSVPGQGAKNIQYF. CDR3 DNA sequence: TGCAGCGTCCCGGGACAGGGGGCCAAAAACATTCAGTACTTC. V gene TRBV29-1 combines with J gene TRBJ2-4, with 10 bases fitting TRBD1. V gave up 6 bases and J gave up 1 base; unmatched junction bases: 3. Germline V gene lookup returns CDR1 SQVTM and CDR2 ANQGSEA. CDR3 length equals 14 residues.

This clonotype has a count of ten or more. V is TRBV30 and J is TRBJ1-1; D may be TRBD1 (6 bases). Per the germline V gene, CDR1 is GTSNPN and CDR2 is SVGIG (reference sequence). The CDR3 is made up of 13 amino acids. Trimming took off 3 bases at V and 1 base at J, with 9 bases between the two ends. In DNA form, the CDR3 reads TGTGCCTGGAGGTCGGGACAGAACACTGAAGCTTTCTTT. This encodes CAWRSGQNTEAFF.

This clonotype was counted many times. The chain uses TRBV3-1 and TRBJ1-2; D not resolved. V dropped 0 bases and J dropped 4 bases, with 9 bases sitting between them. Germline CDR1 is LGHDT and CDR2 is YNNKEL (reference sequence). This CDR3 region has 14 residues. CDR3 region: CASSQEVPSYGYTF. Written as DNA, the CDR3 is TGTGCCAGCAGCCAAGAAGTCCCGTCCTATGGCTACACCTTC.

This clonotype was counted at least ten times. DNA of the CDR3: TGCAGCGGGACTAGCGGGGCTTACTACGAGCAGTACTTC. This encodes CSGTSGAYYEQYF. The chain recombines TRBV29-1 with TRBJ2-7; TRBD2 aligns across 12 bases. The CDR3 sequence is 13 residues long. Germline V gene data show CDR1 as SQVTM and CDR2 as ANQGSEA. V was clipped by 7 bases and J by 3 bases; unmatched bases: 4.